This T cell receptor (beta chain) comes out of a study of human CD8 memory T cell subsets. Findings of the study overall: Precursor exhausted T cells appeared less diverse than stem-like memory T cells according to Chao1 estimates.

The CDR3 length is 14 residues. From germline, CDR1 is SQVTM and CDR2 ANQGSEA. Note on this clonotype: Its specificity is unknown.

TCR beta libraries were made by UMI-labeled 5' RACE. TCRdb reprocessed the 5' RACE reads and keeps a single row for each CDR3 protein, giving no DNA. In total, the table holds around 10,000 distinct CDR3 sequences. The sample was CD8+ stem-like memory T cells (TSCM and TCM) sorted from PBMCs. The sample's subset: stem-like memory CD8 T cells (TSTEM), CCR7+ PD-1- TIGIT-. The rearrangement uses TRBV29-1 and TRBJ2-2; TCRdb selects TRBD1, and the lack of DNA leaves this call unchecked. The source is a human donor in good health. CDR3 loop: CSVWGHREVGELFF.